This T cell receptor (beta chain) came from a study of graft-versus-host responses after intestinal transplantation. In the study overall: Among the recipients, all got anti-thymocyte globulin induction and then tacrolimus and steroids for around 3 years.

Notes on this clone: Its target is not known.

Germline V gene lookup returns CDR1 LNHNV and CDR2 YYDKDF (reference sequence). The V and J ends lost 5 bases and 8 bases, in that order; junction bases with no gene match: 8. This CDR3 is 16 amino acids long. Study observations and caveats: Patients who carried graft-donor T cell macrochimerism also had high graft-versus-host to host-versus-graft clonal ratios in their allografts.

This table comes from immunoSEQ multiplex PCR, and its TCRdb copy is limited to in-frame clones, with some not included. Of some 90,000 clones detected, approximately 80% appear once; the ten largest clones hold around 0.86%. The input for sequencing was unstimulated CD4+ T cells sorted from spleen or lymph node cells, taken before intestinal transplant. This clonotype originated in a human donor who received an intestinal transplant. J is TRBJ2-1 and V is TRBV15, with 14 bases matching TRBD2. CDR3 sequence reads: CATSEGLAGVGYEQFF. In nucleotides, the CDR3 is TGTGCCACCAGCGAGGGACTAGCGGGAGTGGGGTATGAGCAGTTCTTC. The whole variable domain, filled in from reference TRBV15 and TRBJ2-1, reads DAMVIQNPRYQVTQFGKPVTLSCSQTLNHNVMYWYQQKSSQAPKLLFHYYDKDFNNEADTPDNFQSRRPNTSFCFLDIRSPGLGDTAMYLCATSEGLAGVGYEQFFGPGTRLTVL.